One and the same sample provided the 16 T cell receptor beta chains below, sequenced in a study of CD8+ T cells in alopecia areata. Extracted from the samples, RNA was reverse transcribed into cDNA to serve as the sequencing template. Profiling relied on immunoSEQ multiplex PCR, and the TCRdb table lists in-frame clones only, not all of them. The sample holds about 150,000 clones, 85% to 90% seen once. The source material was CD8+ T cells sorted from blood, sampled at week 0. The receptor set was obtained from a human donor with alopecia areata.

DNA for the CDR3: TGTGCCAGCAGCGTTGGCGGGAGGACGTGGTACAATGAGCAGTTCTTC. It specifies CASSVGGRTWYNEQFF. The gene calls are TRBV9 and TRBJ2-1, with 8 bases fitting TRBD2. This CDR3 contains 16 residues. Unmatched junction bases numbered 8, after V lost 2 bases and J lost 4 bases. Germline values: CDR1 SGDLS, CDR2 YYNGEE.

The chain recombines TRBV6-6 with TRBJ1-5; maybe TRBD1 (5 bases). Germline CDR1 and CDR2: MNHNY and SVGAGI (reference sequence). Trimming pared 7 bases from V and 7 bases from J, leaving 17 bases between. The CDR3 runs 14 residues. CDR3 DNA: TGTGCCAGCACCCACGGGGGTGTGGGCCAGCCCCAGCATTTT. This translates into CASTHGGVGQPQHF.

V gene TRBV27 combines with J gene TRBJ2-1; 9 bases match TRBD1. The J segment lost 4 bases and the V segment lost 7 bases, leaving 14 bases of the junction unmatched. CDR1 MNHEY and CDR2 SMNVEV come from the germline V gene (reference sequence). This CDR3 has 17 residues. For the CDR3, the DNA is TGTGCCAGCACCCTAGGGAGGGACAGGGTACCTTACAATGAGCAGTTCTTC. The encoded protein is CASTLGRDRVPYNEQFF.

This chain uses TRBV29-1 with TRBJ2-7; TRBD2 might be the D (6 bases). Trimming stripped 7 bases from V and 6 bases from J, with 16 bases between. The germline CDR1 and CDR2 sequences are SQVTM and ANQGSEA. The CDR3 has 12 residues. CDR3 nucleotides: TGCAGCGCCCTCGGGACTTCGATCGAGCAGTACTTC. Its protein is CSALGTSIEQYF.

The chain is built from TRBV5-1 and TRBJ2-5, with D maybe TRBD2 (5 bases). Judging by the DNA end, TRBJ2-7 fits better; the J call may be wrong. The CDR3 spans 14 residues. Per the germline V gene, CDR1 is SGHRS and CDR2 is YFSETQ. CDR3 DNA: TGCGCCAGCAGCTTGTATGGACTCCACTACGAGCAGTACTTC. It translates to CASSLYGLHYEQYF.

J is TRBJ2-3 and V is TRBV30; D possibly corresponds to TRBD1 (6 bases). The CDR3 length is 12 residues. Germline CDR1 is GTSNPN and CDR2 is SVGIG (reference sequence). V was pared by 1 base and J by 4 bases, with 6 bases between. The DNA of the CDR3 is TGTGCCTGGAGTGGGACAGCAGATACGCAGTATTTT. It codes for CAWSGTADTQYF.

V usage is TRBV30 and J usage is TRBJ2-7, with a possible D match to TRBD2 (5 bases). The CDR3 extends over 14 amino acids. V shed 3 bases and J shed 3 bases, with 15 bases lying between them. Germline V lookup: CDR1 GTSNPN, CDR2 SVGIG (reference sequence). The CDR3 region has the DNA TGTGCCTGGAGCCTTGGTGGAGGAGGCTACGAGCAGTACTTC. It yields the protein CAWSLGGGGYEQYF. The complete variable domain, with remaining parts taken from reference TRBV30 and TRBJ2-7, reads SQTIHQWPATLVQPVGSPLSLECTVEGTSNPNLYWYRQAAGRGLQLLFYSVGIGQISSEVPQNLSASRPQDRQFILSSKKLLLSDSGFYLCAWSLGGGGYEQYFGPGTRLTVT.

The J gene is TRBJ2-7, the V gene TRBV7-2; the D gene is possibly TRBD2 (6 bases). Trimming removed 5 bases at V and 4 bases at J, with 12 bases between. The CDR3 runs to 13 residues. Germline-derived CDR1 and CDR2 are SGHTA and FQGNSA. The DNA for the CDR3 is TGTGCCAGCAGCCACGGAGGGTGGTACGAGCAGTACTTC. The encoded protein is CASSHGGWYEQYF.

In this sample, this clone turned up once. This chain links TRBV7-9 with TRBJ2-3; no clear D. Trimming removed 1 base at V and 2 bases at J, with 7 bases between. This CDR3 contains 14 residues. CDR1 and CDR2 from the germline V gene are SEHNR and FQNEAQ (reference sequence). The CDR3 bases are TGTGCCAGCAGCTTAGAATGGGACACAGATACGCAGTATTTT. Amino acids: CASSLEWDTDTQYF. The whole variable domain, remainder taken from reference TRBV7-9 and TRBJ2-3, is DTGVSQNPRHKITKRGQNVTFRCDPISEHNRLYWYRQTLGQGPEFLTYFQNEAQLEKSRLLSDRFSAERPKGSFSTLEIQRTEQGDSAMYLCASSLEWDTDTQYFGPGTRLTVL.

The table lists this clone with a few counts. CDR3 sequence (DNA): TGTGCCAGCAGCTTTGGGGGGGGTGATCAGCCCCAGCATTTT. Translating it yields CASSFGGGDQPQHF. V and J are TRBV7-9 and TRBJ1-5; weak D call: TRBD1 (5 bases). V shed 3 bases and J shed 5 bases, with 11 bases lying between them. CDR3 length: 14 amino acids. The V gene's germline CDR1 is SEHNR and CDR2 FQNEAQ (reference sequence).

J is TRBJ2-1 and V is TRBV29-1; 7 bases align to TRBD2. Trimming took 6 bases from V and 2 from J; bases not matched to a gene: 7. This CDR3 comprises 14 residues. Germline V gives CDR1 SQVTM, CDR2 ANQGSEA. The CDR3 region is CSVDRDYTYNEQFF. CDR3 nucleotides: TGCAGCGTCGACCGGGACTACACCTACAATGAGCAGTTCTTC.

This sequence joins TRBV30 and TRBJ2-1; no clear D. This CDR3 has 14 residues. The V gene's germline CDR1 is GTSNPN and CDR2 SVGIG (reference sequence). The V end lost 4 bases, the J end lost 8 bases, and 18 bases lay between the germline ends. CDR3 amino acids: CAWTVLSSGDEQFF. CDR3 nucleotide sequence: TGTGCCTGGACGGTGTTGAGTAGTGGGGATGAGCAGTTCTTC.

This chain connects TRBV11-2 to TRBJ2-7; D is unresolved. The V gene's germline CDR1 is SGHAT and CDR2 FQNNGV. The CDR3 length is 13 residues. V lost 2 bases, J lost 3 bases, and 8 bases lay in between. CDR3 nucleotide sequence: TGTGCCAGCAGCTTAAGTTCGAGCTACGAGCAGTACTTC. Encoded protein: CASSLSSSYEQYF.

The chain combines TRBV9 with TRBJ1-1; TRBD1 matches 8 bases. J was trimmed by 3 bases and V by 3 bases; bases with no gene match: 7. Germline-derived CDR1 and CDR2 are SGDLS and YYNGEE. CDR3 length: 15 residues. CDR3 bases: TGTGCCAGCAGCGGTTACAGGGGGGCGGACACTGAAGCTTTCTTT. It yields the protein CASSGYRGADTEAFF.

CDR3 in DNA: TGTGCCAGCAGCATAGCGGGGGGGCCCAATGAGCAGTTCTTC. It is translated as CASSIAGGPNEQFF. The chain recombines TRBV6-4 with TRBJ2-1; 11 bases are a match to TRBD2. The CDR3 loop spans 14 amino acids. V lost 6 bases to trimming and J lost 6 bases; unmatched junction nucleotides: 4. Germline CDR1 MRHNA, CDR2 SNTAGT.

V usage is TRBV27 and J usage is TRBJ2-5; D gene ambiguous. The CDR3 runs 13 residues. Trimming left V 6 bases short and J 5 bases short, with 13 bases between. CDR1 and CDR2 from the germline V gene are MNHEY and SMNVEV (reference sequence). The CDR3 is CASSPRPVETQYF. The CDR3 DNA reads as TGTGCCAGCAGCCCCCGTCCGGTGGAGACCCAGTACTTC.